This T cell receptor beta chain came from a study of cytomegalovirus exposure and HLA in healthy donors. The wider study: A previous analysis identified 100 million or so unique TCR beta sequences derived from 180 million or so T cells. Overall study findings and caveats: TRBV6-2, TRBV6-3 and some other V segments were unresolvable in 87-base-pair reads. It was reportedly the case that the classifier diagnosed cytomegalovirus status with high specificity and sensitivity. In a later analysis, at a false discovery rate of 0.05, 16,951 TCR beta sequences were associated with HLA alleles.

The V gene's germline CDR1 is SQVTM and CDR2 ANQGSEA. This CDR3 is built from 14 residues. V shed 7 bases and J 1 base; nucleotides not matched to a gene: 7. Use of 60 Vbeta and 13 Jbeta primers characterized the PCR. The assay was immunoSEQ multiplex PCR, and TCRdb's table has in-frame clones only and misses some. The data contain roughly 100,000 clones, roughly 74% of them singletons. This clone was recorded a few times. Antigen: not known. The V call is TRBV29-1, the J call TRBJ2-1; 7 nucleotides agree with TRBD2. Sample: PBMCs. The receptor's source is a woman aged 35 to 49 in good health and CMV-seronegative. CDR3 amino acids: CSAQSSGSYNEQFF. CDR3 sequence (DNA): TGCAGCGCCCAATCTAGCGGTTCCTACAATGAGCAGTTCTTC.